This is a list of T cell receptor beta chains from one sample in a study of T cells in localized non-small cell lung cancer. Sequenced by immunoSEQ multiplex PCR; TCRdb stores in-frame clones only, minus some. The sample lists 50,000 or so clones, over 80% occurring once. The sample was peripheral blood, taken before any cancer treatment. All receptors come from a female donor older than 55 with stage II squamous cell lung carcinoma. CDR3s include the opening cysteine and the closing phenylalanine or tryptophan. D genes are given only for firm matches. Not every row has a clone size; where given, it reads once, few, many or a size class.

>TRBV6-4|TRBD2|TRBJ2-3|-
CASSPTSDRTDTQYF
TGTGCCAGCAGCCCTACTAGCGACCGCACAGATACGCAGTATTTT
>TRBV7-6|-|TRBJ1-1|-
CASTMGLLNTEAFF
TGTGCCAGCACCATGGGACTGTTGAACACTGAAGCTTTCTTT
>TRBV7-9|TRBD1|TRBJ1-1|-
CASSLEGGSEAFF
TGTGCCAGCAGCTTAGAAGGGGGCTCCGAAGCTTTCTTT
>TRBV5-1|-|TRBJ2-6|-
CASSLESVARGANVLTF
TGCGCCAGCAGCTTGGAGAGTGTGGCGAGAGGGGCCAACGTCCTGACTTTC
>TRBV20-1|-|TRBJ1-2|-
CSLDRQGGYTF
TGCAGCTTGGATCGGCAAGGTGGCTACACCTTC
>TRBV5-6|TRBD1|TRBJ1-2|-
CASSPRDRTNYGYTF
TGTGCCAGCAGCCCCCGGGACAGGACTAACTATGGCTACACCTTC
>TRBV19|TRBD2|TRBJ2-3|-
CASSPGLTSGLTDTQYF
TGTGCCAGTAGTCCGGGGCTGACTAGCGGGCTTACAGATACGCAGTATTTT
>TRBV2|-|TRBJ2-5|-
CASSEVETQYF
TGTGCCAGCAGTGAAGTAGAGACCCAGTACTTC
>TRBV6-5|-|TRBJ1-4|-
CASSPTATNEKLFF
TGTGCCAGCAGCCCGACAGCAACTAATGAAAAACTGTTTTTT
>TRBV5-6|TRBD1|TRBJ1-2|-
CASSLVTTGGNYGYTF
TGTGCCAGCAGCTTGGTGACCACAGGGGGGAACTATGGCTACACCTTC
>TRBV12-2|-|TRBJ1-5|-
CASRLACNQPQHF
TGTGCAAGTCGCTTAGCGTGCAATCAGCCCCAGCATTTT
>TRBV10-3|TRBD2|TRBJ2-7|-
CAISEISGGVNEQYF
TGTGCCATCAGTGAGATTAGCGGGGGGGTCAACGAGCAGTACTTC
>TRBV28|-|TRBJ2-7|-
CASSVRAYEQYF
TGTGCCAGCTCTGTCAGGGCCTACGAGCAGTACTTC
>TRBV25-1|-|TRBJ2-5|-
CASSEGGAGQETQYF
TGTGCCAGCAGTGAAGGGGGGGCAGGGCAAGAGACCCAGTACTTC
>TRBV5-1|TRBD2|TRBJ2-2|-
CASSLGTSAPRELFF
TGCGCCAGCAGCTTGGGTACTAGCGCTCCCCGGGAGCTGTTTTTT
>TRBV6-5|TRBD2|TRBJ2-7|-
CASSRLAGTPYEQYF
TGTGCCAGCAGCAGACTAGCGGGGACCCCCTACGAGCAGTACTTC
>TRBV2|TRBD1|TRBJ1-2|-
CASSEDRGLYGYTF
TGTGCCAGCAGTGAGGACAGGGGCCTCTATGGCTACACCTTC
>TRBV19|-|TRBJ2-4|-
CASSIPLAKNIQYF
TGTGCCAGTAGTATTCCCCTAGCCAAAAACATTCAGTACTTC
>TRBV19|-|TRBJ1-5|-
CASSYGISNQPQHF
TGTGCCAGTAGTTACGGGATTAGCAATCAGCCCCAGCATTTT
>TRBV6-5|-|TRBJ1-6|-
CASSWEGSYNSPLHF
TGTGCCAGCAGTTGGGAGGGCTCCTATAATTCACCCCTCCACTTT
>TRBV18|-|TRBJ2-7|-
CASSLQGNNAYEQYF
TGTGCCAGCTCCCTCCAGGGGAACAACGCCTACGAGCAGTACTTC
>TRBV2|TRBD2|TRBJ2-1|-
CASLKGSSGYNEQFF
TGTGCCAGCTTGAAAGGGTCTAGCGGATACAATGAGCAGTTCTTC
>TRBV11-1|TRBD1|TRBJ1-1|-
CASSFRGGVKTEAFF
TGTGCCAGCAGCTTCCGAGGGGGCGTTAAAACTGAAGCTTTCTTT
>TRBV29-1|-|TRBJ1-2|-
CSVEDRGGGANGYTF
TGCAGCGTTGAAGACCGAGGGGGGGGCGCGAATGGCTACACCTTC
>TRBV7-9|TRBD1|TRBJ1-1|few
CASSSTGGKTEAFF
TGTGCCAGCAGCTCGACAGGGGGGAAGACTGAAGCTTTCTTT
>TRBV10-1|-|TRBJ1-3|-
CASRGHRVSGNTIYF
TGCGCCAGCAGGGGACACCGGGTCTCTGGAAACACCATATATTTT
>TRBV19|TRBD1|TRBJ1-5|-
CASSIEGTGDRGPQHF
TGTGCCAGTAGTATAGAGGGGACAGGGGACAGGGGGCCCCAGCATTTT
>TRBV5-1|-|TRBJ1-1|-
CASSPSITEAFF
TGCGCCAGCAGCCCGTCTATCACTGAAGCTTTCTTT
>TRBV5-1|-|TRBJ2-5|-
CASSRGLPQETQYF
TGCGCCAGCAGCCGAGGACTCCCCCAAGAGACCCAGTACTTC
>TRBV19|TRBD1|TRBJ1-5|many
CASSTQGRTGDNQPQHF
TGTGCCAGTAGTACCCAGGGACGGACAGGGGATAATCAGCCCCAGCATTTT
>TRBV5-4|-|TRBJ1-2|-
CASSLDSNYGYTF
TGTGCCAGCAGCTTAGACAGTAACTATGGCTACACCTTC
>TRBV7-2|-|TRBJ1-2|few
CASSYGNRMNYGYTF
TGTGCCAGCAGCTACGGGAACAGGATGAACTATGGCTACACCTTC
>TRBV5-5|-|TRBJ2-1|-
CASSLRGIDPNEQFF
TGTGCCAGCAGCCTCAGGGGTATCGACCCCAATGAGCAGTTCTTC
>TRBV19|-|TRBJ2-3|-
CASSPGRGDTQYF
TGTGCCAGTAGTCCCGGACGGGGAGATACGCAGTATTTT
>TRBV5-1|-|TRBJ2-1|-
CASSHERGYNEQFF
TGCGCCAGCAGCCATGAACGGGGGTACAATGAGCAGTTCTTC
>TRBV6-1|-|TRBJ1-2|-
CASSEGRGDYGYTF
TGTGCCAGCAGTGAGGGGAGAGGGGACTATGGCTACACCTTC
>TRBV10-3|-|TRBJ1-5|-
CAIKMDGLSNQPQHF
TGTGCCATCAAGATGGACGGACTTAGCAATCAGCCCCAGCATTTT
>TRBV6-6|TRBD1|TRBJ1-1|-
CASSYGQGSTEAFF
TGTGCCAGCAGTTACGGACAGGGAAGCACTGAAGCTTTCTTT
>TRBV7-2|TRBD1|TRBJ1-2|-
CASSLVRQGAGYTF
TGTGCCAGCAGCTTAGTGCGGCAGGGGGCTGGCTACACCTTC
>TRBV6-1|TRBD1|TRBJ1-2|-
CASRKIQGENGYTF
TGTGCCAGCAGGAAGATACAGGGGGAGAATGGCTACACCTTC
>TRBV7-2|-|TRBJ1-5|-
CASSLVVGRFEQPQHF
TGTGCCAGCAGCTTAGTAGTGGGCAGGTTCGAGCAGCCCCAGCATTTT
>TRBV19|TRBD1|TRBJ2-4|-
CASTRTGGKENIQYF
TGTGCCAGTACCAGGACAGGGGGCAAGGAAAACATTCAGTACTTC
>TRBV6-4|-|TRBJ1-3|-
CASSETGGQGTGNTIYF
TGTGCCAGCAGTGAAACCGGGGGACAAGGGACTGGAAACACCATATATTTT
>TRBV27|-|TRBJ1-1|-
CASSPEAGTEAFF
TGTGCCAGCAGTCCAGAAGCCGGGACTGAAGCTTTCTTT
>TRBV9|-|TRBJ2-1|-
CASSVVSSSYNEQFF
TGTGCCAGCAGCGTAGTGAGCAGCTCCTACAATGAGCAGTTCTTC
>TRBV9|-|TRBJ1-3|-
CASSVDGAAGNTIYF
TGTGCCAGCAGCGTAGATGGGGCAGCTGGAAACACCATATATTTT
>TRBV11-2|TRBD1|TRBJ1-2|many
CASSLDGQAPLYGYTF
TGTGCCAGCAGCTTAGATGGACAGGCCCCCCTCTATGGCTACACCTTC
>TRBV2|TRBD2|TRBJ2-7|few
CASQGVLAGAEQYF
TGTGCCAGCCAGGGTGTACTAGCGGGGGCCGAGCAGTACTTC
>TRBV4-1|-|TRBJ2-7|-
CASTLGGGDHYEQYF
TGCGCCAGCACCCTGGGGGGCGGGGACCACTACGAGCAGTACTTC
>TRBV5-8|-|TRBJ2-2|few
CASSRQVLANTGELFF
TGTGCCAGCAGTCGCCAGGTTCTCGCGAACACCGGGGAGCTGTTTTTT
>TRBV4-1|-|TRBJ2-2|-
CASSQEMEAAGELFF
TGCGCCAGCAGCCAAGAGATGGAGGCGGCCGGGGAGCTGTTTTTT
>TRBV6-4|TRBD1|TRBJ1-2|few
CASSEWTGTGVHTF
TGTGCCAGCAGTGAATGGACCGGGACAGGGGTCCACACCTTC
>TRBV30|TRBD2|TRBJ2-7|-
CAWDEGLAGAKRTYEQYF
TGTGCCTGGGACGAGGGACTAGCGGGGGCAAAACGGACCTACGAGCAGTACTTC
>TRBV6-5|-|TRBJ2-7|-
CASSAPGGPQYF
TGTGCCAGCAGTGCTCCAGGCGGTCCCCAGTACTTC
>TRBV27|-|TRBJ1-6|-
CASSTYPGTGSSYNSPLHF
TGTGCCAGCAGTACCTACCCGGGGACGGGGAGCTCCTATAATTCACCCCTCCACTTT